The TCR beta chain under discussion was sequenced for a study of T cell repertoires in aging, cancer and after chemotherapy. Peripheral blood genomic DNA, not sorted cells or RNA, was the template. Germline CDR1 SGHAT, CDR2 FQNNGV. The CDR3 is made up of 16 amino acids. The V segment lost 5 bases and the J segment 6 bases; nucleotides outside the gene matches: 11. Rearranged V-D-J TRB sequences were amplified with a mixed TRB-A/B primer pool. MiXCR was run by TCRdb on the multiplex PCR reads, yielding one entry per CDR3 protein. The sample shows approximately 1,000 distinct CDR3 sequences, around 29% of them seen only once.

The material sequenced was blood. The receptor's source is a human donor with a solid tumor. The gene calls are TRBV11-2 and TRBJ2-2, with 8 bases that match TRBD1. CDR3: CASSGRTGKLAGELFF. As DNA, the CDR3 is TGTGCCAGCAGCGGACGGACAGGGAAGTTGGCCGGGGAGCTGTTTTTT.